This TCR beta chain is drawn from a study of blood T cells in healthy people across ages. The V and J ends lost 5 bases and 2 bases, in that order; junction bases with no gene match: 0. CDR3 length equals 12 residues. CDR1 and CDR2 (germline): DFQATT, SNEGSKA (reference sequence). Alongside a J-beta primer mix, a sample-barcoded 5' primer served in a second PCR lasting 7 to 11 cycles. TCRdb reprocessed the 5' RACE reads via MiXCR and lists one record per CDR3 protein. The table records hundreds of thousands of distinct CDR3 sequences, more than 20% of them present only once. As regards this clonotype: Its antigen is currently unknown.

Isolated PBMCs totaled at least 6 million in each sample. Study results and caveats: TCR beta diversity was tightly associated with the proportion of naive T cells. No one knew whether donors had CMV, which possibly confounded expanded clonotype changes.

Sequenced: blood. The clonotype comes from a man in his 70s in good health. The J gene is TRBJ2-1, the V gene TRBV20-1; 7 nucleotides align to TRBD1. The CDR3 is CSAQGAYNEQFF. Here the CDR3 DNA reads TGCAGTGCTCAGGGGGCCTACAATGAGCAGTTCTTC.